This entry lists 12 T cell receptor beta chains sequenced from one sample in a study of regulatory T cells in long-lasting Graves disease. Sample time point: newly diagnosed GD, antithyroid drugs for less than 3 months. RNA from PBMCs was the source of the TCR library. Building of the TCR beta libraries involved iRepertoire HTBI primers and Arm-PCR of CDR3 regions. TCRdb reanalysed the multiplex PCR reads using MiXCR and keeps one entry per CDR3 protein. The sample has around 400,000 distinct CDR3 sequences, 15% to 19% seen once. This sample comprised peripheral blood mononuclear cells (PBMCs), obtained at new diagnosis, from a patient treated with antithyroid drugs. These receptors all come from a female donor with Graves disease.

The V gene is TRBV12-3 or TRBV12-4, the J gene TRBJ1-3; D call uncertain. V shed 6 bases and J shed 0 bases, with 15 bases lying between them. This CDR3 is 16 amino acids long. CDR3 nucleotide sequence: TGTGCCAGCAGCCCATCCGACGTATTCTCTGGAAACACCATATATTTT. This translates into CASSPSDVFSGNTIYF.

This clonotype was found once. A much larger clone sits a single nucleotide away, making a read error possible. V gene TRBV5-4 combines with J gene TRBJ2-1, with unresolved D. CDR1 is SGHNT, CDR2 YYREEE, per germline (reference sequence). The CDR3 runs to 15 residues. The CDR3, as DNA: TGTGGCAGCAGCTCGCGGTTAACGTCTTACAATGAGCAGTTCTTC. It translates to CGSSSRLTSYNEQFF.

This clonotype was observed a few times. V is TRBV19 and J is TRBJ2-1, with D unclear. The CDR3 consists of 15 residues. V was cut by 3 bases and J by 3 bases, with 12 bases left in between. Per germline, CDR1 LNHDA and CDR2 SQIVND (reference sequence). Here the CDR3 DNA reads TGTGCCAGTAGTATTGTACCGGTACACTACAATGAGCAGTTCTTC. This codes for CASSIVPVHYNEQFF.

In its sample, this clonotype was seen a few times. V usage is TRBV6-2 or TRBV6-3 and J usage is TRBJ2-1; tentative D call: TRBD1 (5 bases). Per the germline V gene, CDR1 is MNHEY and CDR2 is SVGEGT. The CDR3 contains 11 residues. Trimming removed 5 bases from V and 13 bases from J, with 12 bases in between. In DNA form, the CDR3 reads TGTGCCAGCAGTCAGGGCCCTGGACAGTTCTTC. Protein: CASSQGPGQFF.

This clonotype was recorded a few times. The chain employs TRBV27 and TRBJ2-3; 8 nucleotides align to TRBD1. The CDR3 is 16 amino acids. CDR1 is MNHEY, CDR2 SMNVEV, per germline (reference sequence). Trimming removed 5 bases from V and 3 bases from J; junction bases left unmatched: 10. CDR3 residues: CASSGTGGLWTDTQYF. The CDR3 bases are TGTGCCAGCAGTGGAACAGGGGGGTTATGGACAGATACGCAGTATTTT.

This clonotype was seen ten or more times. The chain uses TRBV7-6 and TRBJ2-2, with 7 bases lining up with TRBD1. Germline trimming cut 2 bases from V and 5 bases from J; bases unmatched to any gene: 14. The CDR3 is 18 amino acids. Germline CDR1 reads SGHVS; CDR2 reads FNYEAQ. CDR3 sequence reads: CASSLQATGAGDTGELFF. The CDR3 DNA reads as TGTGCCAGCAGCTTACAAGCTACAGGGGCCGGTGATACCGGGGAGCTGTTTTTT.

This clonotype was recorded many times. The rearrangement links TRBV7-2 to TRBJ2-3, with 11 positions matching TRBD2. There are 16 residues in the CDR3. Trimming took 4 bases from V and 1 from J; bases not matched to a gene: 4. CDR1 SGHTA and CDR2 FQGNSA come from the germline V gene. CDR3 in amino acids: CASSSTSGKGTDTQYF. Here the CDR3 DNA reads TGTGCCAGCAGCTCGACTAGCGGGAAAGGCACAGATACGCAGTATTTT.

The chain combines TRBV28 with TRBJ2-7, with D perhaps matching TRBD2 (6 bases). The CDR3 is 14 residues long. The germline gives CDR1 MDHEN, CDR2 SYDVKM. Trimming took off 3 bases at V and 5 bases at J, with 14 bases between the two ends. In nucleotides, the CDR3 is TGTGCCAGCAGTTTTGGAGGGAGAAGCGACGAGCAGTACTTC. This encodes CASSFGGRSDEQYF. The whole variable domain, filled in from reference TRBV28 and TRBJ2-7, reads DVKVTQSSRYLVKRTGEKVFLECVQDMDHENMFWYRQDPGLGLRLIYFSYDVKMKEKGDIPEGYSVSREKKERFSLILESASTNQTSMYLCASSFGGRSDEQYFGPGTRLTVT.

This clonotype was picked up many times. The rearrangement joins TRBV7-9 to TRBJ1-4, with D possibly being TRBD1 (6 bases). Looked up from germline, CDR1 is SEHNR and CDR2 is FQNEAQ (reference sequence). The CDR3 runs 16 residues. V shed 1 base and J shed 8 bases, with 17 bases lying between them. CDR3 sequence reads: CASSLGGRVPIEKLFF. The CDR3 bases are TGTGCCAGCAGCTTAGGGGGGCGCGTTCCAATAGAAAAACTGTTTTTT.

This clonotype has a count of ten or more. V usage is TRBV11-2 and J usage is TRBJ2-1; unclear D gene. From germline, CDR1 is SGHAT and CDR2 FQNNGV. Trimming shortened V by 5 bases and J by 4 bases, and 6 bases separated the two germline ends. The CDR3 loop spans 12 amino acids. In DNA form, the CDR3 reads TGTGCCAGCAGCCCAAAATACAATGAGCAGTTCTTC. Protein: CASSPKYNEQFF. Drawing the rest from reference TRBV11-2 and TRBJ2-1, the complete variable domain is EAGVAQSPRYKIIEKRQSVAFWCNPISGHATLYWYQQILGQGPKLLIQFQNNGVVDDSQLPKDRFSAERLKGVDSTLKIQPAKLEDSAVYLCASSPKYNEQFFGPGTRLTVL.

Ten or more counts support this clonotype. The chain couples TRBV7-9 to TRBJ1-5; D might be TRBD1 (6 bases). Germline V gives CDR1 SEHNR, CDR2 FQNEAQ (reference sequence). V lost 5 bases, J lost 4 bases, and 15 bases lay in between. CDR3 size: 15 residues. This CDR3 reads CASSHGQRQNQPQHF. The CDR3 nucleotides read TGTGCCAGCAGCCACGGACAGCGTCAGAATCAGCCCCAGCATTTT.

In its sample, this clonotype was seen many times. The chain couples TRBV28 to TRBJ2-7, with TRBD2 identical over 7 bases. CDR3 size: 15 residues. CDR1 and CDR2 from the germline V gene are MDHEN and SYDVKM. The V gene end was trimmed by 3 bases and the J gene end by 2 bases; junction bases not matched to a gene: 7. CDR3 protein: CASSFSASGTYEQYF. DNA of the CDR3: TGTGCCAGCAGTTTCTCGGCTAGCGGAACCTACGAGCAGTACTTC.